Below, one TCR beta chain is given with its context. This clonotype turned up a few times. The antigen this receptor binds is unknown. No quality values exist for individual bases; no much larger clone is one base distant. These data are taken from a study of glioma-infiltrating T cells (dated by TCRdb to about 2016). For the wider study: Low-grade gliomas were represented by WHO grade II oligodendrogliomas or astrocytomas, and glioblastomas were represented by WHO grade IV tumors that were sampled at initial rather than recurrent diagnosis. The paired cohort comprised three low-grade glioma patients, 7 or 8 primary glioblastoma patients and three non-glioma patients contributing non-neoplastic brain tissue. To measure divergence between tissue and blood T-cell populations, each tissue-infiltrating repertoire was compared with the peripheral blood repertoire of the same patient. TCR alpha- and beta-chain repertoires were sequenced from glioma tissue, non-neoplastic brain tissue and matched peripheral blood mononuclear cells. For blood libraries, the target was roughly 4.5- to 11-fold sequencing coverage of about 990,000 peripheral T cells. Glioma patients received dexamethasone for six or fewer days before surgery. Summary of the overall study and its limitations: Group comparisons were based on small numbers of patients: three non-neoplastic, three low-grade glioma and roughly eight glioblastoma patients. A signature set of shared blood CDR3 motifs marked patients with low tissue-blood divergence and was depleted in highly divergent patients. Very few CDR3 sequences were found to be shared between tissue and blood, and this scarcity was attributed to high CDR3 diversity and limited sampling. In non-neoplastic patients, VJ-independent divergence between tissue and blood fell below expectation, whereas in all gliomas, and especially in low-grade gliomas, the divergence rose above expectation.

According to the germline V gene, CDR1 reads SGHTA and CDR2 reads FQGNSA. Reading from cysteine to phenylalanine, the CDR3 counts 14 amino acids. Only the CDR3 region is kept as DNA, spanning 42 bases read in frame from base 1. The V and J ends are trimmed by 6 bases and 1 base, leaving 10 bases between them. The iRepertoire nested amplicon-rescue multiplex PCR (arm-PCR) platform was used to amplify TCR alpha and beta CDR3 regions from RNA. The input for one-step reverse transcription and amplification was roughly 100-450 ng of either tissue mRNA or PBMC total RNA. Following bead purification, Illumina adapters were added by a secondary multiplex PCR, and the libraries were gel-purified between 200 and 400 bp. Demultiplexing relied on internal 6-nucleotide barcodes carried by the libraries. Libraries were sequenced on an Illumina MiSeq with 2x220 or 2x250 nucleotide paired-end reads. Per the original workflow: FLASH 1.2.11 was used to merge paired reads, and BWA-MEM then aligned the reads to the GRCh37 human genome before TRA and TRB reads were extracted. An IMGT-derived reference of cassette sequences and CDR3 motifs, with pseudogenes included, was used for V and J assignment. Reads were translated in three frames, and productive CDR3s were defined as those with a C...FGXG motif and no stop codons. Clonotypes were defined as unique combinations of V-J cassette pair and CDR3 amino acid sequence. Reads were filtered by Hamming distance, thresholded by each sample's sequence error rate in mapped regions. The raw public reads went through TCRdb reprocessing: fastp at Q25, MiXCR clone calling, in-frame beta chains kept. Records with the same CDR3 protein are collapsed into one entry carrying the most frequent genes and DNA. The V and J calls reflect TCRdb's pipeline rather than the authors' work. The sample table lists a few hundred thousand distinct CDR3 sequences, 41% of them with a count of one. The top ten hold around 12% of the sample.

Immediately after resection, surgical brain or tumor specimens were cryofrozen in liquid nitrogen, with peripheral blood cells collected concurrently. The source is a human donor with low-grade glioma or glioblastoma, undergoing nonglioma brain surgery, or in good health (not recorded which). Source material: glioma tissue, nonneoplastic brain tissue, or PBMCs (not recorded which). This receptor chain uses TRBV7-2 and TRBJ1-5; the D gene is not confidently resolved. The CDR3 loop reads CASRPGESNQPQHF. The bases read TGTGCCAGCAGGCCAGGAGAAAGCAATCAGCCCCAGCATTTT.